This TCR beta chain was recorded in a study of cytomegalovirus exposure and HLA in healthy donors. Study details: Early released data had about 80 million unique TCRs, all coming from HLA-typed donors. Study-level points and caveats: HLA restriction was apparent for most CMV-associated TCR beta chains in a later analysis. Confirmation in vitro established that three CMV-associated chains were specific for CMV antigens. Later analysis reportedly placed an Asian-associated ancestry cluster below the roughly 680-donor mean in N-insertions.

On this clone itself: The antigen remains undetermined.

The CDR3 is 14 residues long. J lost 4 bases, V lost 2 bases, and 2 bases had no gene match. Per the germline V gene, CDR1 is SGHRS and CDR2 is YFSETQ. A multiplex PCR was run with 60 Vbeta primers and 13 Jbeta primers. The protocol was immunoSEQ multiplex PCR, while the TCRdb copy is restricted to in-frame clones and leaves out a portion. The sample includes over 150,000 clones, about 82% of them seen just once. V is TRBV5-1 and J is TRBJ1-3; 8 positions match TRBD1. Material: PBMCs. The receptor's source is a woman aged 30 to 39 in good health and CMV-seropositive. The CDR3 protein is CASSFRDRGNTIYF. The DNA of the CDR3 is TGCGCCAGCAGCTTCCGGGACAGGGGAAACACCATATATTTT. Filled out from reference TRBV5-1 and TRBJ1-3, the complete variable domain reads KAGVTQTPRYLIKTRGQQVTLSCSPISGHRSVSWYQQTPGQGLQFLFEYFSETQRNKGNFPGRFSGRQFSNSRSEMNVSTLELGDSALYLCASSFRDRGNTIYFGEGSWLTVV.